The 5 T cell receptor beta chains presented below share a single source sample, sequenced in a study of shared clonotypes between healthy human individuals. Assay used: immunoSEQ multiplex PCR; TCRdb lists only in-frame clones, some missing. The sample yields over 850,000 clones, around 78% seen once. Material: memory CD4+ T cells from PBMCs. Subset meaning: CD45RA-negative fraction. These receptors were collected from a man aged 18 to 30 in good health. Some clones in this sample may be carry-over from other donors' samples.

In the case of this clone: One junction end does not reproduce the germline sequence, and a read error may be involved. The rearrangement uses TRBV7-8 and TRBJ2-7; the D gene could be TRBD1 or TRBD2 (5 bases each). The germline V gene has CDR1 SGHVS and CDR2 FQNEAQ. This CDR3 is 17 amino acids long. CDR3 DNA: TGTGCCAGCAGCATAGCAGAGGGGTTCGCTCTCTCCTACGAGCAGTACTTC. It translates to CASSIAEGFALSYEQYF.

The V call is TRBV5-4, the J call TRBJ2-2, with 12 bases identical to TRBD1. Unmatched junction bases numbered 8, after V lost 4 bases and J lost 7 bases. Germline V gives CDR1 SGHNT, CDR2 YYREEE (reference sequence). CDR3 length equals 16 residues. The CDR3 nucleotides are TGTGCCAGCAGCCATCGGGACAGGGGGCGAGGCGGGGAGCTGTTTTTT. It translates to CASSHRDRGRGGELFF.

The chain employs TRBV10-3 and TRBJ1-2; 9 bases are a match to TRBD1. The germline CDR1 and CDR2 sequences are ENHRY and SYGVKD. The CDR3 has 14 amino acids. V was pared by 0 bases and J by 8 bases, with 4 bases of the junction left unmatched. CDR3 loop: CAISESTGGKGYTF. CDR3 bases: TGTGCCATCAGTGAGTCAACAGGGGGCAAGGGCTACACCTTC.

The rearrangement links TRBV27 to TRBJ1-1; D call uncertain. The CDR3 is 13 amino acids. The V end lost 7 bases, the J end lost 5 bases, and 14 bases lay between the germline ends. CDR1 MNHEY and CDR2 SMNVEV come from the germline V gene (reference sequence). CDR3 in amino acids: CASTPGVGTEAFF. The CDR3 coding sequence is TGTGCCAGCACCCCCGGGGTGGGGACTGAAGCTTTCTTT.

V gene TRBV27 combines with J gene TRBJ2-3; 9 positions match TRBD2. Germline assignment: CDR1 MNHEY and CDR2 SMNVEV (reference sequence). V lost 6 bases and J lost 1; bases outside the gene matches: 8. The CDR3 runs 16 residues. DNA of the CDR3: TGTGCCAGCAGCCCATTTGCTAGCGGGGGCACAGATACGCAGTATTTT. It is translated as CASSPFASGGTDTQYF.